This entry lists 2 T cell receptor beta chains sequenced from one sample in a study of cytomegalovirus exposure and HLA in healthy donors. The PCR was carried out with 60 Vbeta primers and 13 Jbeta primers. Clones were sequenced by immunoSEQ multiplex PCR, and TCRdb holds only the in-frame ones, with some missing. The sample includes fewer than 150,000 clones, over 70% seen only once; the top ten take more than 9%. Sequenced input: PBMCs. Receptor source: a woman aged 50 to 60 in good health and CMV-seropositive.

This clone was observed a handful of times. The CDR3 here is CASSPSTVNTEAFF. CDR3 nucleotide sequence: TGTGCCAGCAGCCCTTCCACAGTGAACACTGAAGCTTTCTTT. This chain joins TRBV11-2 and TRBJ1-1; no definite D call. CDR3 length: 14 amino acids. CDR1 SGHAT and CDR2 FQNNGV come from the germline V gene. V dropped 5 bases and J dropped 0 bases, with 10 bases sitting between them. Based on the CDR3 plus reference TRBV11-2 and TRBJ1-1, the full variable domain is EAGVAQSPRYKIIEKRQSVAFWCNPISGHATLYWYQQILGQGPKLLIQFQNNGVVDDSQLPKDRFSAERLKGVDSTLKIQPAKLEDSAVYLCASSPSTVNTEAFFGQGTRLTVV.

The genes are TRBV7-2 and TRBJ1-2; 8 positions agree with TRBD1. With V trimmed by 5 bases and J by 8 bases, 16 bases remained unmatched. The CDR3 has 16 amino acids. CDR1 and CDR2 (germline): SGHTA, FQGNSA. The CDR3 loop reads CASSVLGQGWEGGYTF. The CDR3 nucleotides are TGTGCCAGCAGCGTACTAGGACAGGGATGGGAGGGCGGCTACACCTTC.